These 25 T cell receptor beta chains came from one sample sequenced in a study of blood T cell repertoires in COVID-19. TCRdb keeps only in-frame clones here, not all; method: immunoSEQ multiplex PCR. Of about 78,000 clones in the sample, about 89% were seen once. Material: peripheral blood. The receptors originated from a man aged 50-59 years with active or convalescent COVID-19.

The rearrangement links TRBV4-3 to TRBJ1-2; 7 bases map to TRBD1. The length of the CDR3 is 15 residues. The V and J ends lost 0 bases and 2 bases, in that order; junction bases with no gene match: 3. Germline CDR1 is LGHNA and CDR2 is YSLEER. In DNA form, the CDR3 reads TGCGCCAGCAGCCAAGAGACAGGGCTAAACTATGGCTACACCTTC. Translating gives CASSQETGLNYGYTF.

The chain employs TRBV24-1 and TRBJ1-5; D gene unclear. CDR1 KGHDR and CDR2 SFDVKD come from the germline V gene. V was pared by 3 bases and J by 6 bases, with 8 bases between. This CDR3 contains 13 residues. Here the CDR3 DNA reads TGTGCCACCAGTGATCCAGCGGGTCAGCCCCAGCATTTT. Residues: CATSDPAGQPQHF.

The genes are TRBV2 and TRBJ2-2; 11 bases are a match to TRBD2. The germline V gene has CDR1 SNHLY and CDR2 FYNNEI. The CDR3 spans 17 residues. V lost 7 bases, J lost 1 base, and 8 bases stayed unmatched. The CDR3 protein is CASIGLAGGLNTGELFF. DNA for the CDR3: TGTGCCAGCATTGGCCTAGCGGGGGGCCTGAACACCGGGGAGCTGTTTTTT.

This clone has more than one count but fewer than ten. The CDR3 reads CASGRGLAGGPNSYNEQFF. The CDR3 bases are TGTGCCAGCGGCCGCGGGCTAGCGGGGGGACCCAACTCCTACAATGAGCAGTTCTTC. This rearrangement joins TRBV28 to TRBJ2-1; 11 bases line up with TRBD2. Trimming took 8 bases from V and 0 from J; bases not matched to a gene: 15. This CDR3 region has 19 residues. The germline CDR1 and CDR2 sequences are MDHEN and SYDVKM.

The J gene is TRBJ2-6, the V gene TRBV19; 7 bases match TRBD1. The V gene's germline CDR1 is LNHDA and CDR2 SQIVND (reference sequence). This CDR3 region has 15 residues. Trimming at V came to 6 bases and at J to 1 base, leaving 3 bases not matched to a gene. The CDR3 nucleotides read TGTGCCAGTAGGACGACAGGGTCTGGGGCCAACGTCCTGACTTTC. Protein product: CASRTTGSGANVLTF.

The V gene is TRBV27, the J gene TRBJ2-3, with 8 bases lining up with TRBD2. The J segment lost 0 bases and the V segment lost 6 bases, leaving 2 bases of the junction unmatched. The V gene's germline CDR1 is MNHEY and CDR2 SMNVEV (reference sequence). This CDR3 is 14 amino acids long. As DNA, the CDR3 is TGTGCCAGCAGACTAGCGGTGAGCACAGATACGCAGTATTTT. The encoded protein is CASRLAVSTDTQYF.

The chain combines TRBV18 with TRBJ2-7, with 8 bases lining up with TRBD2. There are 15 residues in the CDR3. V lost 3 bases, J lost 4 bases, and 8 bases stayed unmatched. Germline assignment: CDR1 KGHSH and CDR2 LQKENI. The CDR3 DNA reads TGTGCCAGCTCACCTGGCGCGGGAGGAATGTACGAGCAGTACTTC. Its translation is CASSPGAGGMYEQYF.

The rearrangement uses TRBV7-9 and TRBJ2-5; D possibly corresponds to TRBD2 (5 bases). The CDR3 extends over 13 amino acids. Per germline, CDR1 SEHNR and CDR2 FQNEAQ (reference sequence). V dropped 6 bases and J dropped 5 bases, with 13 bases sitting between them. CDR3 sequence: CASSFFSVETQYF. The CDR3 nucleotides read TGTGCCAGCAGTTTTTTTAGCGTGGAGACCCAGTACTTC.

The chain employs TRBV12-3 or TRBV12-4 and TRBJ1-5, with D hard to call. The ends were cut back, 5 bases at V and 11 bases at J, with 13 bases in the middle. CDR3 length: 12 amino acids. CDR3 nucleotides: TGTGCCAGCAGTCAATGGACCGGGACCCAGCATTTT. Encoded protein: CASSQWTGTQHF.

The V call is TRBV19, the J call TRBJ2-5, with D perhaps matching TRBD1 (6 bases). The CDR3 has 15 amino acids. Looked up from germline, CDR1 is LNHDA and CDR2 is SQIVND (reference sequence). V was clipped by 9 bases and J by 2 bases, with 19 bases between them. The CDR3 sequence: CASRATGQPQETQYF. CDR3 in DNA: TGTGCCAGCAGGGCCACCGGACAGCCGCAAGAGACCCAGTACTTC.

V usage is TRBV11-2 and J usage is TRBJ1-5; no definite D call. The CDR3 has 13 amino acids. Germline assignment: CDR1 SGHAT and CDR2 FQNNGV. The V gene lost 2 bases and the J gene lost 9 bases, with 11 bases spanning the gap. CDR3 nucleotides: TGTGCCAGCAGCTTACATTCCGCAGGGCCCCAGCATTTT. The encoded protein is CASSLHSAGPQHF.

This chain connects TRBV5-1 to TRBJ2-2; tentative D call: TRBD1 (6 bases). Trimming stripped 3 bases from V and 6 bases from J, with 9 bases between. The CDR3 loop spans 13 amino acids. The germline V gene encodes CDR1 SGHRS and CDR2 YFSETQ. The CDR3 nucleotides read TGCGCCAGCAGCTACACAGGGTCCGGGGAGCTGTTTTTT. This translates into CASSYTGSGELFF.

The chain combines TRBV2 with TRBJ1-4, with D maybe TRBD1 (5 bases). V was cut by 2 bases and J by 4 bases, with 11 bases left in between. Germline CDR1 reads SNHLY; CDR2 reads FYNNEI. The CDR3 spans 15 residues. In DNA, the CDR3 is TGTGCCAGCAGTGAACAGGGCACGATTAATGAAAAACTGTTTTTT. Protein product: CASSEQGTINEKLFF. Full variable domain (remainder filled in from reference TRBV2 and TRBJ1-4): EPEVTQTPSHQVTQMGQEVILRCVPISNHLYFYWYRQILGQKVEFLVSFYNNEISEKSEIFDDQFSVERPDGSNFTLKIRSTKLEDSAMYFCASSEQGTINEKLFFGSGTQLSVL.

The rearrangement joins TRBV6-1 to TRBJ2-7, with 9 bases matching TRBD1. Losses at the gene ends were 3 bases for V and 6 bases for J; bases not matched to a gene: 12. This CDR3 is 16 amino acids long. Germline assignment: CDR1 MNHNS and CDR2 SASEGT. The CDR3 is CASSESPGQGSSEQYV. In DNA form, the CDR3 reads TGTGCCAGCAGTGAGTCCCCGGGACAGGGTTCTTCCGAGCAGTACGTC.

The chain joins TRBV24-1 to TRBJ2-1, with 16 bases aligning to TRBD2. CDR1 and CDR2 from the germline V gene are KGHDR and SFDVKD. J gave up 7 bases and V 6 bases, and 11 bases lay outside the gene matches. The CDR3 runs 18 residues. The CDR3 sequence is CATSPGTSGGAGENEQFF. In DNA, the CDR3 is TGTGCCACCAGTCCCGGGACTAGCGGGGGGGCCGGTGAGAATGAGCAGTTCTTC.

The chain uses TRBV7-2 and TRBJ1-2, with TRBD1 matching over 8 bases. The CDR3 has 15 amino acids. Germline values: CDR1 SGHTA, CDR2 FQGNSA. V gave up 5 bases and J gave up 4 bases; unmatched junction bases: 9. CDR3: CASSPGTDRAYGYTF. Here the CDR3 DNA reads TGTGCCAGCAGCCCAGGAACGGACAGGGCCTATGGCTACACCTTC. Full variable domain (remainder filled in from reference TRBV7-2 and TRBJ1-2): GAGVSQSPSNKVTEKGKDVELRCDPISGHTALYWYRQSLGQGLEFLIYFQGNSAPDKSGLPSDRFSAERTGGSVSTLTIQRTQQEDSAVYLCASSPGTDRAYGYTFGSGTRLTVV.

The chain joins TRBV27 to TRBJ2-5; the D is unclear. The ends were cut back, 6 bases at V and 0 bases at J, with 11 bases in the middle. There are 14 residues in the CDR3. The germline V gene has CDR1 MNHEY and CDR2 SMNVEV (reference sequence). In DNA, the CDR3 is TGTGCCAGCAGCCTCAGGTCGGACCAAGAGACCCAGTACTTC. Its translation: CASSLRSDQETQYF.

V gene TRBV5-1 combines with J gene TRBJ1-2; possibly TRBD1 for D (5 bases). Germline V gene lookup returns CDR1 SGHRS and CDR2 YFSETQ. V was pared by 4 bases and J by 3 bases, with 13 bases between. The CDR3 runs 14 residues. DNA for the CDR3: TGCGCCAGCAGCCCCGGGCCGGGGGACTATGGCTACACCTTC. Translated: CASSPGPGDYGYTF.

This clone was counted a single time. The V gene is TRBV6-5, the J gene TRBJ2-3; D might be TRBD1 (5 bases). V lost 0 bases to trimming and J lost 0 bases, with 7 bases between them. CDR3 length equals 15 residues. CDR1 MNHEY and CDR2 SVGAGI come from the germline V gene. CDR3 residues: CASSYSGPSTDTQYF. The DNA of the CDR3 is TGTGCCAGCAGTTACTCGGGGCCTAGCACAGATACGCAGTATTTT.

Concerning this clone: Additional DNA sequences in this sample encode the identical CDR3. This rearrangement joins TRBV5-1 to TRBJ2-2; 15 bases match TRBD2. CDR1 is SGHRS, CDR2 YFSETQ, per germline. This CDR3 has 18 residues. V gave up 4 bases and J gave up 0 bases; unmatched junction bases: 4. As DNA, the CDR3 is TGCGCCAGCAGCCGAGGGACTAGCGGGGGGCCGAACACCGGGGAGCTGTTTTTT. It codes for CASSRGTSGGPNTGELFF.

The rearrangement joins TRBV11-2 to TRBJ2-5; TRBD2 agrees at 9 bases. CDR1 is SGHAT, CDR2 FQNNGV, per germline. The junction had 5 bases not matched to a gene; V was cut back by 8 bases and J by 4 bases. This CDR3 has 13 residues. CDR3 in DNA: TGTGCCAGCGAGCGGGGGGTGGGAGAGACCCAGTACTTC. Its protein is CASERGVGETQYF.

The genes are TRBV9 and TRBJ2-1, with 11 nucleotides matching TRBD2. This CDR3 is 16 amino acids long. V dropped 0 bases and J dropped 9; count of bases not matched to a gene: 8. Germline CDR1 is SGDLS and CDR2 is YYNGEE. The DNA for the CDR3 is TGTGCCAGCAGCGTAGGTCTAGCGGGGGGCGAGGGTGAGCAGTTCTTC. It codes for CASSVGLAGGEGEQFF. Complete variable domain (other parts from reference TRBV9 and TRBJ2-1): DSGVTQTPKHLITATGQRVTLRCSPRSGDLSVYWYQQSLDQGLQFLIQYYNGEERAKGNILERFSAQQFPDLHSELNLSSLELGDSALYFCASSVGLAGGEGEQFFGPGTRLTVL.

The rearrangement joins TRBV11-3 to TRBJ2-1; a weak D match, TRBD2 (6 bases). Trimming took 3 bases from V and 6 from J, leaving 12 bases between them. This CDR3 has 14 residues. Germline V gene lookup returns CDR1 SGHNT and CDR2 YENEEA. CDR3 bases: TGTGCCAGCAGCTTGAACGGAGGGGCCAATGAGCAGTTCTTC. Amino acid sequence: CASSLNGGANEQFF.

J is TRBJ1-4 and V is TRBV6-5; D remains ambiguous. Germline-derived CDR1 and CDR2 are MNHEY and SVGAGI. Trimming stripped 5 bases from V and 8 bases from J, with 6 bases between. This CDR3 has 11 residues. The CDR3 DNA sequence: TGTGCCAGCAGTCGCGGCGAAAAACTGTTTTTT. It specifies CASSRGEKLFF.

The V call is TRBV6-5, the J call TRBJ2-1; 8 bases agree with TRBD1. The ends lost 6 bases at V and 5 bases at J; junction bases unmatched: 9. This CDR3 has 15 amino acids. The germline V gene encodes CDR1 MNHEY and CDR2 SVGAGI. CDR3 nucleotides: TGTGCCAGCAGCGATCAGGGGGCCACTAACAATGAGCAGTTCTTC. Translation: CASSDQGATNNEQFF.